The 28 T cell receptor beta chains listed next were all sequenced from one sample in a study of blood T cell repertoires in COVID-19. Using immunoSEQ multiplex PCR, the repertoire was profiled, and TCRdb retains in-frame clones only, with some absent. The table has around 67,000 clones, 80% to 90% seen once; the top ten hold 1.5% to 2.5%. Material for sequencing was peripheral blood. All receptors derive from a woman of 80 years or more with active or convalescent COVID-19.

V gene TRBV24-1 combines with J gene TRBJ2-7, with 7 bases identical to TRBD2. Trimming at V came to 12 bases and at J to 2 bases, leaving 6 bases not matched to a gene. This CDR3 spans 12 amino acids. CDR1 and CDR2 from the germline V gene are KGHDR and SFDVKD. The CDR3 nucleotides read TGTGCCGGGAGGGAGGATCCCTACGAGCAGTACTTC. This encodes CAGREDPYEQYF.

The chain recombines TRBV3-1 (or the pseudogene TRBV3-2) with TRBJ1-4, with 7 bases identical to TRBD1. The CDR3 is 14 amino acids. Unmatched junction bases numbered 7, after V lost 4 bases and J lost 8 bases. The germline gives CDR1 LGHDT, CDR2 YNNKEL (reference sequence). CDR3 sequence (DNA): TGTGCCAGCAGCCCAACAGGGGTTGGGGAAAAACTGTTTTTT. Translation: CASSPTGVGEKLFF.

The V and J genes are TRBV19 and TRBJ2-6, with 7 positions matching TRBD1. Germline V gives CDR1 LNHDA, CDR2 SQIVND (reference sequence). With 6 bases clipped from V and 2 bases from J, the junction kept 7 bases outside the gene matches. The CDR3 is 16 amino acids. Here the CDR3 DNA reads TGTGCCAGTAGACCGACAGGGCTCGCTGGGGCCAACGTCCTGACTTTC. Translated, it gives CASRPTGLAGANVLTF.

This rearrangement joins TRBV6-1 to TRBJ2-7; 9 bases align to TRBD1. V shed 3 bases and J 3 bases; nucleotides not matched to a gene: 9. The V gene's germline CDR1 is MNHNS and CDR2 SASEGT. This CDR3 has 16 residues. The CDR3 protein is CASSDSDRGIFYEQYF. CDR3 sequence (DNA): TGTGCCAGCAGTGATTCGGACAGGGGAATCTTCTACGAGCAGTACTTC.

V and J are TRBV11-2 and TRBJ2-3, with 7 bases matching TRBD2. V dropped 5 bases and J dropped 6; count of bases not matched to a gene: 8. This CDR3 contains 14 residues. The germline V gene encodes CDR1 SGHAT and CDR2 FQNNGV. The CDR3, as DNA: TGTGCCAGCAGCCCTGGACTAGTGCCCGATACGCAGTATTTT. Translating gives CASSPGLVPDTQYF.

This rearrangement joins TRBV4-3 to TRBJ1-2; D call uncertain. Per the germline V gene, CDR1 is LGHNA and CDR2 is YSLEER. Trimming left V 1 base short and J 1 base short, with 13 bases between. The CDR3 runs to 16 residues. Here the CDR3 DNA reads TGCGCCAGCAGCCAAGGGATGCGGGCAGATAACTATGGCTACACCTTC. Encoded protein: CASSQGMRADNYGYTF.

V is TRBV7-2 and J is TRBJ2-2; maybe TRBD1 (5 bases). Germline V gene data show CDR1 as SGHTA and CDR2 as FQGNSA. Trimming stripped 3 bases from V and 2 bases from J, with 10 bases between. The CDR3 loop spans 15 amino acids. CDR3 sequence (DNA): TGTGCCAGCAGCTTGGTAGGGGTAAACACCGGGGAGCTGTTTTTT. Translating it yields CASSLVGVNTGELFF.

The rearrangement uses TRBV5-1 and TRBJ2-5; D unclear. Germline-derived CDR1 and CDR2 are SGHRS and YFSETQ. V was clipped by 4 bases and J by 5 bases, with 15 bases between them. This CDR3 is built from 14 residues. The CDR3 spells CASSAGAVRETQYF. The CDR3 nucleotides are TGCGCCAGCAGCGCTGGTGCGGTGCGGGAGACCCAGTACTTC.

The V call is TRBV5-1, the J call TRBJ2-1; 9 nucleotides align to TRBD2. This CDR3 has 16 residues. Per germline, CDR1 SGHRS and CDR2 YFSETQ. V shed 2 bases, J shed 4 bases, and the junction held 7 bases outside the gene matches. The CDR3 DNA sequence: TGCGCCAGCAGCTTTAGCGGGGGACCAACTTACAATGAGCAGTTCTTC. Translating it yields CASSFSGGPTYNEQFF. Full variable domain (remainder filled in from reference TRBV5-1 and TRBJ2-1): KAGVTQTPRYLIKTRGQQVTLSCSPISGHRSVSWYQQTPGQGLQFLFEYFSETQRNKGNFPGRFSGRQFSNSRSEMNVSTLELGDSALYLCASSFSGGPTYNEQFFGPGTRLTVL.

The chain combines TRBV5-1 with TRBJ1-5; D gene unclear. The CDR3 length is 14 residues. Trimming removed 1 base at V and 5 bases at J, with 10 bases between. Germline loops: CDR1 SGHRS, CDR2 YFSETQ. The chain's CDR3 is CASSLNPGDQPQHF. As DNA, the CDR3 is TGCGCCAGCAGCTTGAATCCGGGAGATCAGCCCCAGCATTTT.

The gene calls are TRBV19 and TRBJ1-5; D is unclear. V was shortened by 4 bases and J by 2 bases, with 15 bases between the two germline ends. Germline loops: CDR1 LNHDA, CDR2 SQIVND (reference sequence). CDR3 length: 16 residues. The CDR3 DNA sequence: TGTGCCAGTAGTACCTTGGCGGCCAGCGGCAATCAGCCCCAGCATTTT. It specifies CASSTLAASGNQPQHF. Variable domain in full (rest from reference TRBV19 and TRBJ1-5): DGGITQSPKYLFRKEGQNVTLSCEQNLNHDAMYWYRQDPGQGLRLIYYSQIVNDFQKGDIAEGYSVSREKKESFPLTVTSAQKNPTAFYLCASSTLAASGNQPQHFGDGTRLSIL.

The CDR3 reads CASSPRTDTQYF. The CDR3 coding sequence is TGTGCCAGCAGTCCTCGCACAGATACGCAGTATTTT. The gene calls are TRBV6-5 and TRBJ2-3; D is undetermined. Germline V CDR1 and CDR2: MNHEY, SVGAGI. The CDR3 runs to 12 residues. Trimming took 5 bases from V and 1 from J, leaving 4 bases between them.

The chain is built from TRBV12-3 or TRBV12-4 and TRBJ1-1, with D uncertain. The CDR3 spans 12 residues. The germline V and J ends were trimmed by 4 bases and 1 base, with 4 bases remaining between them. The CDR3 DNA is TGTGCCAGCAGTTACGGGAACACTGAAGCTTTCTTT. This codes for CASSYGNTEAFF.

This clone has only one observation. This rearrangement joins TRBV30 to TRBJ1-1; 8 nucleotides align to TRBD1. Germline V CDR1 and CDR2: GTSNPN, SVGIG (reference sequence). V dropped 1 base and J dropped 5; count of bases not matched to a gene: 3. The CDR3 runs to 13 residues. CDR3 loop: CAWSADRGTEAFF. The CDR3, as DNA: TGTGCCTGGAGTGCCGACAGGGGTACTGAAGCTTTCTTT. The full variable domain, completed using reference TRBV30 and TRBJ1-1, is SQTIHQWPATLVQPVGSPLSLECTVEGTSNPNLYWYRQAAGRGLQLLFYSVGIGQISSEVPQNLSASRPQDRQFILSSKKLLLSDSGFYLCAWSADRGTEAFFGQGTRLTVV.

V and J are TRBV18 and TRBJ2-5; perhaps TRBD2 as D (6 bases). Trimming pared 3 bases from V and 1 base from J, leaving 12 bases between. CDR3 length equals 15 residues. The V gene's germline CDR1 is KGHSH and CDR2 LQKENI. DNA of the CDR3: TGTGCCAGCTCACCTCTCCCTAGCGCCCAAGAGACCCAGTACTTC. It yields the protein CASSPLPSAQETQYF.

The chain joins TRBV5-1 to TRBJ2-5; perhaps TRBD2 as D (6 bases). Between the trimmed V and J ends, which lost 0 bases and 3 bases, there was a span of 18 bases. The CDR3 runs 17 residues. Germline V lookup: CDR1 SGHRS, CDR2 YFSETQ. The CDR3 spells CASSLVGPGGTEETQYF. The CDR3 coding sequence is TGCGCCAGCAGCTTGGTAGGTCCAGGAGGGACGGAAGAGACCCAGTACTTC.

The chain is built from TRBV6-2 or TRBV6-3 and TRBJ2-6, with D unresolved. The germline V and J ends were trimmed by 6 bases and 0 bases, with 15 bases remaining between them. The length of the CDR3 is 17 residues. CDR1 MNHEY and CDR2 SVGEGT come from the germline V gene. The CDR3 loop is CASSPKTRYSGANVLTF. In nucleotides, the CDR3 is TGTGCCAGCAGCCCAAAGACACGCTACTCTGGGGCCAACGTCCTGACTTTC.

The chain recombines TRBV6-5 with TRBJ1-2; tentatively, D is TRBD1 (5 bases). Germline CDR1 is MNHEY and CDR2 is SVGAGI. The length of the CDR3 is 15 residues. V gave up 2 bases and J gave up 0 bases, with 10 bases separating them. The CDR3 here is CASSYPSGANYGYTF. In nucleotides, the CDR3 is TGTGCCAGCAGTTACCCGTCGGGGGCTAACTATGGCTACACCTTC.

The chain is built from TRBV29-1 and TRBJ2-6; D is unresolved. V dropped 6 bases and J dropped 0 bases, with 12 bases sitting between them. Germline CDR1 and CDR2: SQVTM and ANQGSEA. The CDR3 consists of 15 residues. Here the CDR3 DNA reads TGCAGCGTGGGCGGTCTTAGCTCTGGGGCCAACGTCCTGACTTTC. This gives the protein CSVGGLSSGANVLTF.

This chain links TRBV5-1 with TRBJ2-1, with TRBD2 as a possible D gene (5 bases). Trimming pared 4 bases from V and 2 bases from J, leaving 10 bases between. CDR3 length: 14 residues. Germline V gene sequence: CDR1 SGHRS, CDR2 YFSETQ. The DNA for the CDR3 is TGCGCCAGCAGCGGGAGCTTTACCTACAATGAGCAGTTCTTC. It translates to CASSGSFTYNEQFF. The full variable domain, in which reference TRBV5-1 and TRBJ2-1 provide the parts outside the CDR3, is KAGVTQTPRYLIKTRGQQVTLSCSPISGHRSVSWYQQTPGQGLQFLFEYFSETQRNKGNFPGRFSGRQFSNSRSEMNVSTLELGDSALYLCASSGSFTYNEQFFGPGTRLTVL.

V is TRBV19 and J is TRBJ1-2; D remains unclear. Trimming shortened V by 5 bases and J by 8 bases, and 9 bases separated the two germline ends. In germline, CDR1 is LNHDA, CDR2 SQIVND (reference sequence). The length of the CDR3 is 11 residues. This CDR3 is CASSHVQGYTF. DNA of the CDR3: TGTGCCAGTAGTCACGTACAGGGCTACACCTTC.

This chain links TRBV2 with TRBJ2-1; D is ambiguous. CDR3 length equals 14 residues. V was clipped by 6 bases and J by 0 bases, with 9 bases between them. Germline V gives CDR1 SNHLY, CDR2 FYNNEI. CDR3 sequence: CASSSTRSYNEQFF. The CDR3 DNA sequence: TGTGCCAGCAGCAGTACCCGCTCCTACAATGAGCAGTTCTTC.

The chain uses TRBV9 and TRBJ2-3; D remains ambiguous. The CDR3 spans 15 residues. Germline-derived CDR1 and CDR2 are SGDLS and YYNGEE. V lost 0 bases to trimming and J lost 6 bases, with 14 bases between them. CDR3 loop: CASSVARFPGDTQYF. The CDR3 DNA is TGTGCCAGCAGCGTAGCGCGATTCCCCGGGGATACGCAGTATTTT.

The gene calls are TRBV5-6 and TRBJ2-7; 9 bases line up with TRBD1. Trimming cost V 4 bases and J 5 bases; bases outside gene matches: 7. Per germline, CDR1 SGHDT and CDR2 YYEEEE. The CDR3 runs 14 residues. The CDR3 protein is CASSSRDRVDEQYF. In DNA, the CDR3 is TGTGCCAGCAGCAGCCGGGACAGGGTGGACGAGCAGTACTTC.

The chain combines TRBV5-8 with TRBJ2-7, with D possibly being TRBD1 (5 bases). The length of the CDR3 is 16 residues. CDR1 is SGHTS, CDR2 YDEGEE, per germline. Between the trimmed V and J ends, which lost 3 bases and 4 bases, there was a span of 20 bases. The CDR3 bases are TGTGCCAGCAGCTCGTCACGATGGGGCAGGGCTTACGAGCAGTACTTC. Protein: CASSSSRWGRAYEQYF.

This clone was found once. V usage is TRBV6-1 and J usage is TRBJ2-7, with D maybe TRBD1 (6 bases). V was shortened by 11 bases and J by 0 bases, with 17 bases between the two germline ends. The CDR3 covers 14 residues. CDR1 is MNHNS, CDR2 SASEGT, per germline. CDR3 loop: CAAQPGHSSYEQYF. For the CDR3, the DNA is TGTGCCGCCCAACCGGGACATAGCTCCTACGAGCAGTACTTC.

The chain couples TRBV13 to TRBJ2-7; possibly TRBD2 for D (8 bases). V lost 5 bases and J lost 3, with 29 bases in between. The length of the CDR3 is 19 residues. The germline gives CDR1 PRHDT, CDR2 FYEKMQ (reference sequence). The CDR3 sequence: CASSATTGRERSGSYEQYF. CDR3 nucleotides: TGTGCCAGCAGCGCGACGACAGGGCGGGAAAGGAGCGGGAGCTACGAGCAGTACTTC.

This clone has only one observation. The J gene is TRBJ2-1, the V gene TRBV9, with D perhaps TRBD2 (6 bases). The CDR3 is 15 residues long. V lost 0 bases and J 4 bases, leaving 11 bases between the germline ends. The germline CDR1 and CDR2 sequences are SGDLS and YYNGEE. CDR3 coding DNA: TGTGCCAGCAGCGTAGTTAGCGGAGCTTACAATGAGCAGTTCTTC. It codes for CASSVVSGAYNEQFF. Full variable domain (outside the CDR3, taken from reference TRBV9 and TRBJ2-1): DSGVTQTPKHLITATGQRVTLRCSPRSGDLSVYWYQQSLDQGLQFLIQYYNGEERAKGNILERFSAQQFPDLHSELNLSSLELGDSALYFCASSVVSGAYNEQFFGPGTRLTVL.